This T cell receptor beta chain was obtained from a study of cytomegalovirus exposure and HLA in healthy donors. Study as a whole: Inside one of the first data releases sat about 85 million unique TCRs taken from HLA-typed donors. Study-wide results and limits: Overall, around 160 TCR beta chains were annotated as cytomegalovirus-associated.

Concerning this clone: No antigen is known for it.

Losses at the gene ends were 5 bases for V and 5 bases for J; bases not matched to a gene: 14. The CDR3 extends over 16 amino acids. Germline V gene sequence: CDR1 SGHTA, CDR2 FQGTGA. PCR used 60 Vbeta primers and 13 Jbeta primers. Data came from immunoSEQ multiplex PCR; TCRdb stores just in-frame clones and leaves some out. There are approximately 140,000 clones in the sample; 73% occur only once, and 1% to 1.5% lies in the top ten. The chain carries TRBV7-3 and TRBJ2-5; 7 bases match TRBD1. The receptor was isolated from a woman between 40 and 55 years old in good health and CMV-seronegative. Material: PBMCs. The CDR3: CASSLGQASGRETQYF. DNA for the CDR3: TGTGCCAGCAGCCTAGGACAGGCGTCAGGTCGGGAGACCCAGTACTTC.